The count of the clone carrying this T cell receptor (beta chain) is one. CDR3 size: 11 residues. V was trimmed by 5 bases and J by 8 bases, leaving 7 bases between them. CDR1 is MNHEY, CDR2 SMNVEV, per germline (reference sequence). The sample comes from a study of blood T cell repertoires in COVID-19. The repertoire was sequenced with immunoSEQ multiplex PCR; TCRdb's copy has only in-frame clones and lacks some. In the table there are approximately 140,000 clones, roughly 84% of which are singletons. Individuals drawn from 20 to 25 US areas were about 18 to 100 years old. The specimen was PBMCs or T cells enriched from blood (not recorded which). J is TRBJ2-1 and V is TRBV27; TRBD1 is a possible D gene (5 bases). The source is a woman between 45 and 60 years old who had been exposed to COVID-19. CDR3 in amino acids: CASSKGYEQFF. The CDR3 coding sequence is TGTGCCAGCAGTAAGGGGTATGAGCAGTTCTTC.